Listed below are T cell receptor beta chains from one sample, sequenced in a study of T cell responses to AZD1222 COVID-19 vaccine. Data came from immunoSEQ multiplex PCR; TCRdb stores just in-frame clones and leaves some out. In the table there are 100,000 or so clones, approximately 90% of which are singletons. Specimen: peripheral blood, collected on day 0 of AZD1222 vaccination. The receptors originated from an adult in good health. Both conserved end residues are part of each CDR3. A D gene is named only where the DNA matches it firmly. Expanded clones get a size class; other rows say once, few or many, or leave the size out.

v_call	clone_size	d_call	j_call	cdr3_nt	cdr3_aa
TRBV9	.	TRBD2	TRBJ2-2	TGTGCCAGCAGTACAACCGGGACTAGCGGCACCGGGGAGCTGTTTTTT	CASSTTGTSGTGELFF
TRBV5-4	.	.	TRBJ1-5	TGTGCCAGCAGCTTCAACGGAGGTAGCAATCAGCCCCAGCATTTT	CASSFNGGSNQPQHF
TRBV5-1	.	.	TRBJ2-5	TGCGCCAGCAAAGAGGACTACGGTTTGGAGACCCAGTACTTC	CASKEDYGLETQYF
TRBV9	.	.	TRBJ1-1	TGTGCCAGCAGCGTAGCTCAGGAGACCACTGAAGCTTTCTTT	CASSVAQETTEAFF
TRBV27	.	.	TRBJ2-2	TGTACCGTCTGGGGGAGCGGGGAGCTGTTTTTT	CTVWGSGELFF
TRBV7-9	.	.	TRBJ1-1	TGTGCCAGCAGTGACAGGCAGAACACTGAAGCTTTCTTT	CASSDRQNTEAFF
TRBV6-5	.	TRBD1	TRBJ1-6	TGTGCCACCAAACAGGGGGTCTATAATTCACCCCTCCACTTT	CATKQGVYNSPLHF
TRBV19	.	.	TRBJ2-1	TGTGCCAGTACCCTGACTTGGAACAATGAGCAGTTCTTC	CASTLTWNNEQFF
TRBV4-2	few	TRBD1	TRBJ1-3	TGTGCCAGCAGCCGAGACAGGGGGGCTGGAAACACCATATATTTT	CASSRDRGAGNTIYF
TRBV5-4	.	.	TRBJ2-1	TGTGCCAGCAGACCCGGGACTCCCTTGGGGAATGAGCAGTTCTTC	CASRPGTPLGNEQFF
TRBV5-4	.	TRBD1	TRBJ2-5	TGTGCCAGCAGCTCGCCCTGGGACAGGACTGAGACCCAGTACTTC	CASSSPWDRTETQYF
TRBV5-8	.	.	TRBJ2-1	TGTGCCAGCAGCTTAGACGGGTACAATGAGCAGTTCTTC	CASSLDGYNEQFF
TRBV11-2	.	.	TRBJ2-2	TGTGCCAGCAGCTTAGAGTCCGGGAACACCGGGGAGCTGTTTTTT	CASSLESGNTGELFF
TRBV19	.	.	TRBJ1-3	TGTGCCAGTAGTATTAGTCAGGCCATCTCTGGAAACACCATATATTTT	CASSISQAISGNTIYF
TRBV6-2/TRBV6-3	.	.	TRBJ1-2	TGTGCCAGCAGCTTCCGGGCCGGAGGGGCCTATGGCTACACCTTC	CASSFRAGGAYGYTF
TRBV7-7	.	.	TRBJ2-5	TGTGCTAGCAGCTCGGGGGAGACCCAGTACTTC	CASSSGETQYF
TRBV7-9	.	.	TRBJ1-6	TGTGCCAGCAGCGCAACAGGGAATAGGTCACCCCTCCACTTT	CASSATGNRSPLHF
TRBV7-2	.	TRBD2	TRBJ2-1	TGTGCCAGCAGCCCGATAGCGGGGGGGTACAATGAGCAGTTCTTC	CASSPIAGGYNEQFF
TRBV27	.	TRBD1	TRBJ1-5	TGTGCCAGCAGTCCCAATCTGGGGCAGGGGGCGGATTATAGCAATCAGCCCCAGCATTTT	CASSPNLGQGADYSNQPQHF
TRBV18	.	.	TRBJ2-1	TGTGCCAGCTCGGCAGGGGGAGGTGAGCAGTTCTTC	CASSAGGGEQFF
TRBV7-8	.	TRBD1	TRBJ2-3	TGTGCCAGCAGCTTCCAGGACAGGGGGCCCTTTCGCACAGATACGCAGTATTTT	CASSFQDRGPFRTDTQYF
TRBV2	.	.	TRBJ2-5	TGTGCCAGCAGTGGGGGGAGGACGGTACAAGAGACCCAGTACTTC	CASSGGRTVQETQYF
TRBV4-2	.	.	TRBJ1-4	TGTGCCAGCGTACCCTATGCAGGGGAAGCAGCTAATGAAAAACTGTTTTTT	CASVPYAGEAANEKLFF
TRBV6-6	.	.	TRBJ1-2	TGTGCCAGCAGTTTCGGATCGGATGGCTACACCTTC	CASSFGSDGYTF
TRBV5-4	.	.	TRBJ2-5	TGTGCCAGCAGCTTGAGAACTAGCCAGGGAGAGACCCAGTACTTC	CASSLRTSQGETQYF
TRBV6-1	once	.	TRBJ2-3	TGTGCCAGCAGTGGATGGGCCCATGGGGGCACAGATACGCAGTATTTT	CASSGWAHGGTDTQYF
TRBV7-9	.	TRBD1	TRBJ2-1	TGTGCCAGCAGCTTAGAGACAGGGGGACCCCTCAATGAGCAGTTCTTC	CASSLETGGPLNEQFF
TRBV10-3	once	TRBD2	TRBJ2-5	TGTGCCATCGGGGGACTAGGGGTTGGAGAGACCCAGTACTTC	CAIGGLGVGETQYF
TRBV5-4	.	.	TRBJ1-2	TGTGCCAGCAGCTCTGGGTGGCTTGATAACTATGGCTACACCTTC	CASSSGWLDNYGYTF
TRBV25-1	.	.	TRBJ2-1	TGTGCCAGCAGCGGGACTTGGGGGGAAGTTTACAATGAGCAGTTCTTC	CASSGTWGEVYNEQFF
TRBV20-1	.	TRBD1	TRBJ2-1	TGCAGTGCTAGTCAGGGGGCAGGTGAGCAGTTCTTC	CSASQGAGEQFF
TRBV12-3/TRBV12-4	.	.	TRBJ2-1	TGTGCCAGCAGTTCACGGGGAAATGAGCAGTTCTTC	CASSSRGNEQFF
TRBV4-3	once	.	TRBJ2-1	TGCGCCAGCAGCCAAGATTTCCGGGGGCGCTCTCCTACTGAGCAGTTCTTC	CASSQDFRGRSPTEQFF
TRBV20-1	.	.	TRBJ1-2	TGCAGTGCTAGAGATTTTCCCGGGTATCTCTTC	CSARDFPGYLF
TRBV24-1	.	.	TRBJ2-2	TGTGCCACCAGTGATGGGGGCGGGGAGCTGTTTTTT	CATSDGGGELFF
TRBV18	once	.	TRBJ1-1	TGTGCCAGCTCACCCCCCGAGGGGACTGAAGCTTTCTTT	CASSPPEGTEAFF
TRBV21-1	.	.	TRBJ1-2	TGTGCCAGCTGTTTCCGGGACAGGTTCTCCTTCCACTATGGCTACACCTTC	CASCFRDRFSFHYGYTF
TRBV3-1/TRBV3-2	.	.	TRBJ1-2	TGTGCCAGCAGCCCCGTCGGCTTACCTCGTGGCTACACCTTC	CASSPVGLPRGYTF
TRBV19	.	.	TRBJ1-6	TGTGCCAGTAGGGGCGGGGACTCCTATAATTCACCCCTCCACTTT	CASRGGDSYNSPLHF
TRBV7-9	.	TRBD1	TRBJ1-1	TGTGCCAGCAGCTTAGCCGGGACAGGGGGCGCGACTGAAGCTTTCTTT	CASSLAGTGGATEAFF
TRBV3-1/TRBV3-2	.	TRBD1	TRBJ1-2	TGTGCCAGCAGCCCGGGACAGGGGAATAACTATGGCTACACCTTC	CASSPGQGNNYGYTF
TRBV10-3	.	TRBD1	TRBJ1-1	TGTGCCATCAGGTTAGACAGGGGAATGAACACTGAAGCTTTCTTT	CAIRLDRGMNTEAFF
TRBV7-9	.	.	TRBJ2-3	TGTGCCAGCAGCTTTAGGGGGAGAAGTACAGATACGCAGTATTTT	CASSFRGRSTDTQYF
TRBV6-2/TRBV6-3	.	.	TRBJ1-1	TGTGCCAGCAGTTTTGCGCCAATTCCACAGGGCCTGGGATCAGCTTTCTTT	CASSFAPIPQGLGSAFF
TRBV4-3	.	.	TRBJ1-1	TGCGCCAGCAGTCGCAACAAGGACACTGAAGCTTTCTTT	CASSRNKDTEAFF
TRBV18	.	.	TRBJ1-6	TGTGCCAGCTCACCACAGGGGCAGGGGCTGGGATCACCCCTCCACTTT	CASSPQGQGLGSPLHF